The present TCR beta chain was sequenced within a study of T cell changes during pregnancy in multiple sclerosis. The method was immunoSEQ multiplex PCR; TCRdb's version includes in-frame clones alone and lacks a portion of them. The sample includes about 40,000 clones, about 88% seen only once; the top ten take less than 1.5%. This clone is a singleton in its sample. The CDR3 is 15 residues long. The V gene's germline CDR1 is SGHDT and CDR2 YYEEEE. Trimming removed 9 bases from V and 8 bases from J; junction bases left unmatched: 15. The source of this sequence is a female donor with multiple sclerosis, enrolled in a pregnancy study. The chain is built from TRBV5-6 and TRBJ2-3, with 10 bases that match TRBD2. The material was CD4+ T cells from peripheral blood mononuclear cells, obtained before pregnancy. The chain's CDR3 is CATLDSGGSKGTQYF. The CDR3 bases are TGTGCCACCCTAGATAGCGGGGGGTCCAAAGGTACGCAGTATTTT.